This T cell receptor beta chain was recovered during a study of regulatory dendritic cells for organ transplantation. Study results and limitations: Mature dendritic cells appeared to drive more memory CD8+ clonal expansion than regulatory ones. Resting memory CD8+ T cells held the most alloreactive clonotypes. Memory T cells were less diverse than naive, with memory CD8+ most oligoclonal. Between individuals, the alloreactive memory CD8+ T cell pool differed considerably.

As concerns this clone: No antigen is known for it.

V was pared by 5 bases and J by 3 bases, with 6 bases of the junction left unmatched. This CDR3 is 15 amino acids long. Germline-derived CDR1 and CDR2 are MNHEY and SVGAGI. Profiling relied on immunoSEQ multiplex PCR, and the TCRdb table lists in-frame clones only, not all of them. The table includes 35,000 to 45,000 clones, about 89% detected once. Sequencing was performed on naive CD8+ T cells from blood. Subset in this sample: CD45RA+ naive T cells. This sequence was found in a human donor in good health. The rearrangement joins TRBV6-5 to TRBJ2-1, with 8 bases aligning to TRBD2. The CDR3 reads CASSPRSGSYNEQFF. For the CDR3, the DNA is TGTGCCAGCAGTCCTCGAAGCGGGAGCTACAATGAGCAGTTCTTC.